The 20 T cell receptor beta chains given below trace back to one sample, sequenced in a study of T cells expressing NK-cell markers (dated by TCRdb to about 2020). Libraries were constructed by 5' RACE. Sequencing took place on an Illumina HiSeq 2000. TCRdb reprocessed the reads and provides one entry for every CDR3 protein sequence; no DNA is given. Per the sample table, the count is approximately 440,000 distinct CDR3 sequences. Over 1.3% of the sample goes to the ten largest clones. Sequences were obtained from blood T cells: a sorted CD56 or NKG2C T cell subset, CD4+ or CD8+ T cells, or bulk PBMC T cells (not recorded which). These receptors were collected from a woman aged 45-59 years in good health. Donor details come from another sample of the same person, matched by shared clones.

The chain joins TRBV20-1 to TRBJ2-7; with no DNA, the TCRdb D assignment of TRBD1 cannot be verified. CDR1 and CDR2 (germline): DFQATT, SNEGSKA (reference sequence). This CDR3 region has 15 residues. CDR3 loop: CSALNMTGVSYEQYF.

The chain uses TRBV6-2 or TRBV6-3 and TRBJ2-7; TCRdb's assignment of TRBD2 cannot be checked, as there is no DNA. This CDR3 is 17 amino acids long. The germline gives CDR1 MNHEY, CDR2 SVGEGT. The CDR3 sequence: CASSYISGRALSYEQYF.

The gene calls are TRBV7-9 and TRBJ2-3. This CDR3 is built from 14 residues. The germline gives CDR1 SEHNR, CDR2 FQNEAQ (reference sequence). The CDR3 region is CASSSWISGATQYF.

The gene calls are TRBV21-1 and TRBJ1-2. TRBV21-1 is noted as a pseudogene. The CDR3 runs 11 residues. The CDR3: CASPYNYGYTF.

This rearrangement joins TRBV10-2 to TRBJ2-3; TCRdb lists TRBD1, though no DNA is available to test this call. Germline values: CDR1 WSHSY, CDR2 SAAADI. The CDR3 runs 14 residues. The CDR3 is CASSVGGATDTQYF.

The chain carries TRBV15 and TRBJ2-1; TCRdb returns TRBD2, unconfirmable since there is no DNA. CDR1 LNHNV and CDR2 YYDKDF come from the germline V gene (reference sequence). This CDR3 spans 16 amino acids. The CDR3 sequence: CATSRVGSGRDGEQFF.

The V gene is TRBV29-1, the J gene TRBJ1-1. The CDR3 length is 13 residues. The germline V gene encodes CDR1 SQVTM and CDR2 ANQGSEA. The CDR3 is CSVALGRSIEAFF.

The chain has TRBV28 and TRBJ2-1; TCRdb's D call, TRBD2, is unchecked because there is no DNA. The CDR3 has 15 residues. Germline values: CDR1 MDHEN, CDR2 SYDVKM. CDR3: CASSLGGLALNEQFF. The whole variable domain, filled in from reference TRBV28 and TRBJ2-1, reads DVKVTQSSRYLVKRTGEKVFLECVQDMDHENMFWYRQDPGLGLRLIYFSYDVKMKEKGDIPEGYSVSREKKERFSLILESASTNQTSMYLCASSLGGLALNEQFFGPGTRLTVL.

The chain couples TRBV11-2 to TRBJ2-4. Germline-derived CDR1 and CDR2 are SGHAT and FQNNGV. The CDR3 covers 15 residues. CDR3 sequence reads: CASSLAVTPKNIQYF.

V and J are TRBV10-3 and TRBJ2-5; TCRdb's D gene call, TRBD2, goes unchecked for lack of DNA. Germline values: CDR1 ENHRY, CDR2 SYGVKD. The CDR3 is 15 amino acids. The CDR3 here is CAISESDRRAETQYF.

CDR3 residues: CATSENGPYNEQFF. This chain uses TRBV24-1 with TRBJ2-1. Germline V gene lookup returns CDR1 KGHDR and CDR2 SFDVKD. The CDR3 extends over 14 amino acids.

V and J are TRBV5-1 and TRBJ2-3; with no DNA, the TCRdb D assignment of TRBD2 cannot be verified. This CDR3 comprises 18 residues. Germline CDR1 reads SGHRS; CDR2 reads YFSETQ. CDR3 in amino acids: CASTRRTGLAGGGDTQYF.

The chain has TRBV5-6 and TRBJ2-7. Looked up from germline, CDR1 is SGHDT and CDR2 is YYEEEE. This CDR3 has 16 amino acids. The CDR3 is CASSLALNYGLYEQYF. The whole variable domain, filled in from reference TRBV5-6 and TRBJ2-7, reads DAGVTQSPTHLIKTRGQQVTLRCSPKSGHDTVSWYQQALGQGPQFIFQYYEEEERQRGNFPDRFSGHQFPNYSSELNVNALLLGDSALYLCASSLALNYGLYEQYFGPGTRLTVT.

CDR3 region: CSAMEYGQGLDQPQHF. The J gene is TRBJ1-5, the V gene TRBV20-1; the TCRdb call, TRBD1, lacks DNA for checking. CDR1 DFQATT and CDR2 SNEGSKA come from the germline V gene (reference sequence). The CDR3 totals 16 residues.

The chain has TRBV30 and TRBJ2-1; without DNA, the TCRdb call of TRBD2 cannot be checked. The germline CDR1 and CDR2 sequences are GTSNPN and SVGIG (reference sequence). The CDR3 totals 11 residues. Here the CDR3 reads CAWVGRDEQFF.

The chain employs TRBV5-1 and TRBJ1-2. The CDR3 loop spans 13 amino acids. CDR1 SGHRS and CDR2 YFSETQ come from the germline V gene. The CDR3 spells CASSLPSNYGYTF.

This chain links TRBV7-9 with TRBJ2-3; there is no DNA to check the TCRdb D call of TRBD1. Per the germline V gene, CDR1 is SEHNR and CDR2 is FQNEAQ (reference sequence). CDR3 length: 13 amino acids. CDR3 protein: CASSSLGADTQYF.

The CDR3 reads CASPRGQGVSGANVLTF. This chain connects TRBV18 to TRBJ2-6; TCRdb indicates TRBD1, and absent DNA this call remains unverified. CDR1 KGHSH and CDR2 LQKENI come from the germline V gene. This CDR3 spans 17 amino acids.

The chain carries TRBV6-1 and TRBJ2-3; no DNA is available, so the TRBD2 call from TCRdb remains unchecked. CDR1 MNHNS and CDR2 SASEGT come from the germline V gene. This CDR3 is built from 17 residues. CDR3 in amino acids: CASSEILAGGLGDTQYF.

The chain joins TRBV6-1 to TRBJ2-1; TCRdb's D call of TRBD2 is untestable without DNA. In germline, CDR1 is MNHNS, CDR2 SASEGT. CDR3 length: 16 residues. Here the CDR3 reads CASSELPLGGYNEQFF.